The source of this TCR beta chain is a study of T cell responses to AZD1222 COVID-19 vaccine. Overall study findings and caveats: The donors showed a predominance of white British ancestry and of females, with possible underestimation of clonal diversity. As reported, nearly half of all spike-specific TCRs target variant regions that are unmutated.

Doses given second, at about 4 or about 12 weeks, were pooled. The table came from immunoSEQ multiplex PCR; TCRdb's copy has only in-frame clones and leaves some out. The repertoire holds about 84,000 clones, with 75% to 95% as singletons. Trimming removed 0 bases at V and 8 bases at J, with 12 bases between. Germline CDR1 is SGHRS and CDR2 is YFSETQ. The CDR3 has 14 amino acids. In the case of this clone: Its antigen is currently unknown.

J is TRBJ1-3 and V is TRBV5-1; D is ambiguous. The source of this sequence is an adult who received the AZD1222 COVID-19 vaccine. The sample here was peripheral blood, taken 28 days after the second AZD1222 dose. The CDR3 loop is CASSLVTTADTIYF. The CDR3, as DNA: TGCGCCAGCAGCTTGGTAACCACTGCGGACACCATATATTTT.